The 20 T cell receptor beta chains reported below all come from one sample, sequenced in a study of early stage breast cancer tumors. Only in-frame clones appear in the TCRdb table, and some are missing; sequencing was by immunoSEQ multiplex PCR. Of tens of thousands of clones in the sample, roughly 70% were seen once. Material for sequencing was blood. The receptor set was obtained from a person aged 60 to 70 with breast cancer.

This sequence joins TRBV5-6 and TRBJ2-7; TRBD1 matches at 10 bases. CDR1 is SGHDT and CDR2 is YYEEEE in the germline V gene. This CDR3 has 14 amino acids. Trimming cost V 3 bases and J 7 bases; bases outside gene matches: 7. CDR3 DNA sequence: TGTGCCAGCAGCTGGGGACAGGGGCTATGGGAGCAGTACTTC. Its protein is CASSWGQGLWEQYF.

A few counts support this clone. The chain has TRBV19 and TRBJ2-5; D call uncertain. The CDR3 sequence is 13 residues long. Germline CDR1 LNHDA, CDR2 SQIVND (reference sequence). V was shortened by 9 bases and J by 7 bases, with 18 bases between the two germline ends. This CDR3 is CASENTRRWTQYF. The CDR3 coding sequence is TGTGCCAGCGAGAACACGCGCCGCTGGACCCAGTACTTC.

The genes are TRBV27 and TRBJ2-2, with D perhaps TRBD1 (5 bases). The CDR3 is 14 amino acids. Germline V gene sequence: CDR1 MNHEY, CDR2 SMNVEV (reference sequence). V was cut by 3 bases and J by 5 bases, with 10 bases left in between. The CDR3 DNA reads TGTGCCAGCAGTTTTGGGGCGGCGACCGGGGAGCTGTTTTTT. Protein: CASSFGAATGELFF.

This clone came up once. The chain is built from TRBV4-1 and TRBJ2-1; unclear D gene. The CDR3 length is 13 residues. Germline V gene data show CDR1 as MGHRA and CDR2 as YSYEKL. V was shortened by 0 bases and J by 9 bases, with 9 bases between the two germline ends. The CDR3 loop reads CASSQEIKGEQFF. The CDR3 DNA is TGCGCCAGCAGCCAAGAGATCAAGGGTGAGCAGTTCTTC.

V and J are TRBV30 and TRBJ1-6, with 9 bases that match TRBD1. The CDR3 covers 15 residues. The germline CDR1 and CDR2 sequences are GTSNPN and SVGIG (reference sequence). The junction had 8 bases not matched to a gene; V was cut back by 6 bases and J by 5 bases. In nucleotides, the CDR3 is TGTGCCTGTAACTCCGGGACAGGGAATAATTCACCCCTCCACTTT. Translated, it gives CACNSGTGNNSPLHF. Full variable domain (remainder filled in from reference TRBV30 and TRBJ1-6): SQTIHQWPATLVQPVGSPLSLECTVEGTSNPNLYWYRQAAGRGLQLLFYSVGIGQISSEVPQNLSASRPQDRQFILSSKKLLLSDSGFYLCACNSGTGNNSPLHFGNGTRLTVT.

The J gene is TRBJ2-1, the V gene TRBV18; the match to TRBD1 covers 9 bases. J gave up 8 bases and V 3 bases, and 14 bases lay outside the gene matches. The length of the CDR3 is 17 residues. Germline loops: CDR1 KGHSH, CDR2 LQKENI. CDR3 in DNA: TGTGCCAGCTCACCGATGCCGGGACAGGGCCCTTCGTATGAGCAGTTCTTC. Translating gives CASSPMPGQGPSYEQFF.

The chain joins TRBV30 to TRBJ1-5; maybe TRBD1 (5 bases). The CDR3 is made up of 15 amino acids. Trimming took off 4 bases at V and 2 bases at J, with 15 bases between the two ends. The germline gives CDR1 GTSNPN, CDR2 SVGIG (reference sequence). CDR3 region: CAWKAVGDGNQPQHF. The CDR3 DNA follows: TGTGCCTGGAAAGCGGTAGGGGATGGCAATCAGCCCCAGCATTTT. The full variable domain, in which reference TRBV30 and TRBJ1-5 provide the parts outside the CDR3, is SQTIHQWPATLVQPVGSPLSLECTVEGTSNPNLYWYRQAAGRGLQLLFYSVGIGQISSEVPQNLSASRPQDRQFILSSKKLLLSDSGFYLCAWKAVGDGNQPQHFGDGTRLSIL.

The chain carries TRBV7-6 and TRBJ1-6, with 7 bases fitting TRBD1. The junction had 5 bases not matched to a gene; V was cut back by 2 bases and J by 4 bases. The CDR3 covers 16 residues. The germline V gene encodes CDR1 SGHVS and CDR2 FNYEAQ. CDR3 sequence reads: CASSLQAGQYNSPLHF. In DNA form, the CDR3 reads TGTGCCAGCAGCTTACAAGCGGGACAGTATAATTCACCCCTCCACTTT.

This clone came up once. The V gene is TRBV4-2, the J gene TRBJ1-2; D is unclear. Germline CDR1 is LGHNA and CDR2 is YNFKEQ. V lost 2 bases and J 4 bases, leaving 17 bases between the germline ends. The CDR3 runs to 16 residues. The CDR3 DNA is TGTGCCAGCAGCCAAAGAAGGACCGATACTCCCTATGGCTACACCTTC. The encoded protein is CASSQRRTDTPYGYTF.

The V gene is TRBV5-1, the J gene TRBJ2-5, with D perhaps matching TRBD2 (5 bases). CDR3 length equals 14 residues. V gave up 5 bases and J gave up 5 bases, with 16 bases separating them. Germline loops: CDR1 SGHRS, CDR2 YFSETQ. The CDR3 here is CASRFRLREETQYF. The CDR3 DNA sequence: TGCGCCAGCAGGTTCCGGCTGAGGGAGGAGACCCAGTACTTC.

The rearrangement uses TRBV6-6 and TRBJ1-2; TRBD1 matches 7 bases. V lost 11 bases to trimming and J lost 2 bases; unmatched junction nucleotides: 8. The CDR3 sequence is 13 residues long. Germline V gene sequence: CDR1 MNHNY, CDR2 SVGAGI (reference sequence). The CDR3 bases are TGTGCCGGCCTCGGGACAGCCAACTATGGCTACACCTTC. Its translation: CAGLGTANYGYTF.

The chain carries TRBV29-1 and TRBJ2-1, with 9 bases that match TRBD1. The CDR3 covers 15 residues. The ends lost 4 bases at V and 4 bases at J; junction bases unmatched: 8. CDR1 SQVTM and CDR2 ANQGSEA come from the germline V gene. The CDR3 here is CSVVSGTGSYNEQFF. CDR3 coding DNA: TGCAGCGTTGTATCCGGGACAGGGAGTTACAATGAGCAGTTCTTC.

The chain recombines TRBV20-1 with TRBJ1-2; D call uncertain. This CDR3 region has 11 residues. The ends were cut back, 6 bases at V and 8 bases at J, with 13 bases in the middle. CDR1 is DFQATT, CDR2 SNEGSKA, per germline (reference sequence). CDR3 in amino acids: CSADPSYGYTF. The CDR3 DNA reads as TGCAGTGCCGACCCATCTTACGGCTACACCTTC.

The genes are TRBV7-9 and TRBJ1-1, with 7 bases fitting TRBD1. The CDR3 covers 11 residues. Losses at the gene ends were 3 bases for V and 11 bases for J; bases not matched to a gene: 3. CDR1 SEHNR and CDR2 FQNEAQ come from the germline V gene (reference sequence). CDR3 coding DNA: TGTGCCAGCAGCTTCAGGGGGGCCGCTTTCTTT. It specifies CASSFRGAAFF. Full variable domain (rest looked up from reference TRBV7-9 and TRBJ1-1): DTGVSQNPRHKITKRGQNVTFRCDPISEHNRLYWYRQTLGQGPEFLTYFQNEAQLEKSRLLSDRFSAERPKGSFSTLEIQRTEQGDSAMYLCASSFRGAAFFGQGTRLTVV.

This clone showed up just once. The chain links TRBV12-5 to TRBJ2-5; the match to TRBD2 covers 13 bases. The CDR3 runs to 14 residues. Losses at the gene ends were 5 bases for V and 9 bases for J; bases not matched to a gene: 6. In germline, CDR1 is LGHNT, CDR2 FRNRAP. The CDR3 spells CASGIELAGGPQYF. In nucleotides, the CDR3 is TGTGCTAGTGGTATAGAACTAGCGGGGGGGCCCCAGTACTTC.

This rearrangement joins TRBV28 to TRBJ2-7; D possibly corresponds to TRBD1 (6 bases). V dropped 4 bases and J dropped 5 bases, with 18 bases sitting between them. CDR3 length equals 15 residues. Germline V gene sequence: CDR1 MDHEN, CDR2 SYDVKM. The CDR3 nucleotides read TGTGCCAGCAGTTCGTGGACAGCGGCGGTGGACGAGCAGTACTTC. Encoded protein: CASSSWTAAVDEQYF.

V is TRBV6-5 and J is TRBJ2-7, with D perhaps TRBD1 (5 bases). The germline gives CDR1 MNHEY, CDR2 SVGAGI. The CDR3 extends over 11 amino acids. The ends were cut back, 2 bases at V and 6 bases at J, with 5 bases in the middle. CDR3 coding DNA: TGTGCCAGCAGTTACAGGGGCGAGCAGTACTTC. It translates to CASSYRGEQYF.

V gene TRBV11-3 combines with J gene TRBJ2-1; TRBD1 might be the D (6 bases). Germline CDR1 and CDR2: SGHNT and YENEEA. CDR3 length equals 15 residues. V lost 0 bases and J lost 1, with 7 bases in between. In nucleotides, the CDR3 is TGTGCCAGCAGCTTAGATACAGGGTCCTACAATGAGCAGTTCTTC. Translated: CASSLDTGSYNEQFF.

The chain couples TRBV28 to TRBJ2-3; the D gene could be TRBD1 or TRBD2 (5 bases each). The V and J ends lost 6 bases and 8 bases respectively, with 15 bases between them. Germline assignment: CDR1 MDHEN and CDR2 SYDVKM. The CDR3 length is 13 residues. CDR3 in amino acids: CASSLGTVRTQYF. The CDR3 nucleotides read TGTGCCAGCAGCCTAGGGACGGTTCGTACGCAGTATTTT. Full variable domain (missing parts from reference TRBV28 and TRBJ2-3): DVKVTQSSRYLVKRTGEKVFLECVQDMDHENMFWYRQDPGLGLRLIYFSYDVKMKEKGDIPEGYSVSREKKERFSLILESASTNQTSMYLCASSLGTVRTQYFGPGTRLTVL.

This clone has only a few counts. The chain is built from TRBV6-4 and TRBJ2-1, with D perhaps TRBD2 (6 bases). CDR1 and CDR2 from the germline V gene are MRHNA and SNTAGT. The CDR3 runs to 15 residues. Trimming left V 3 bases short and J 6 bases short, with 15 bases between. This CDR3 reads CASSEGLGGSNEQFF. The CDR3 nucleotides read TGTGCCAGCAGTGAAGGGCTGGGGGGATCCAATGAGCAGTTCTTC.